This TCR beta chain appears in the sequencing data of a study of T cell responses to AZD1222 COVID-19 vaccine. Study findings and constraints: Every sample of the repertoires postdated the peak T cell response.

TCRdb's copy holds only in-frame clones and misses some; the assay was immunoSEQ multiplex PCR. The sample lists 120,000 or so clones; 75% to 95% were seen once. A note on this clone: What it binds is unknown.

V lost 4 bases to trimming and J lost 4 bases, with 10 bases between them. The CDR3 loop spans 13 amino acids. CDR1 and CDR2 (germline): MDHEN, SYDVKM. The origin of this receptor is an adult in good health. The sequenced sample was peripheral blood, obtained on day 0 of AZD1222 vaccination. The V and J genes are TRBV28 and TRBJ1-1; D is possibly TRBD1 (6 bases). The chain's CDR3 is CASSSVRGTEAFF. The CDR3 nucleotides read TGTGCCAGCAGTTCGGTCAGGGGCACTGAAGCTTTCTTT.